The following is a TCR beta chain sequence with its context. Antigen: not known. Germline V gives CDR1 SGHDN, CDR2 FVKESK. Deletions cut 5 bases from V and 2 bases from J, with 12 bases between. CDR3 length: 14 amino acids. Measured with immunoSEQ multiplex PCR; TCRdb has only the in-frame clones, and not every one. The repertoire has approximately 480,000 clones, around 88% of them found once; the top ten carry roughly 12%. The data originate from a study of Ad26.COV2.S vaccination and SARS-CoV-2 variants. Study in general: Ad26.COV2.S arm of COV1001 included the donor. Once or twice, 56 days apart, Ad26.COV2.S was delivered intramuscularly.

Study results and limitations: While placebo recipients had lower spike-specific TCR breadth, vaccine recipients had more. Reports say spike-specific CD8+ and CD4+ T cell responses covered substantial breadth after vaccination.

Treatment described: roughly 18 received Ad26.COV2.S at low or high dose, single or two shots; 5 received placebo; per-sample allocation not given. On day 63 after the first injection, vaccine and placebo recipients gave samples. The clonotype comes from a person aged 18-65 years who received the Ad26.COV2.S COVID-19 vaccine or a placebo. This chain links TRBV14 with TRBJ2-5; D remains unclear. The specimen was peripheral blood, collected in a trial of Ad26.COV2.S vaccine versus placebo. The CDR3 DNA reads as TGTGCCAGCAGCACACGTATACGTCAAGAGACCCAGTACTTC. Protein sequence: CASSTRIRQETQYF.